This entry features one T cell receptor (beta chain) sequence. This sample is drawn from a study of blood T cell repertoires in COVID-19. Study as a whole: The United States, Italy and Spain supplied acute and convalescent COVID-19 samples.

Per germline, CDR1 SGHRS and CDR2 YFSETQ. The CDR3 sequence is 18 residues long. V lost 3 bases, J lost 0 bases, and 22 bases lay in between. Profiling relied on immunoSEQ multiplex PCR, and the TCRdb table lists in-frame clones only, not all of them. The table has fewer than 300,000 clones, around 87% seen once. The sample taken for sequencing was peripheral blood. This clonotype was sampled from a woman aged 35 to 49 who had recovered from COVID-19. The gene calls are TRBV5-1 and TRBJ2-7, with a possible D match to TRBD2 (8 bases). The CDR3 DNA reads as TGCGCCAGCAGCTCGGGGGGGGCCCGGACAGGCCTCTCCTACGAGCAGTACTTC. As protein: CASSSGGARTGLSYEQYF. Supplemented by reference TRBV5-1 and TRBJ2-7, the full variable domain reads KAGVTQTPRYLIKTRGQQVTLSCSPISGHRSVSWYQQTPGQGLQFLFEYFSETQRNKGNFPGRFSGRQFSNSRSEMNVSTLELGDSALYLCASSSGGARTGLSYEQYFGPGTRLTVT.